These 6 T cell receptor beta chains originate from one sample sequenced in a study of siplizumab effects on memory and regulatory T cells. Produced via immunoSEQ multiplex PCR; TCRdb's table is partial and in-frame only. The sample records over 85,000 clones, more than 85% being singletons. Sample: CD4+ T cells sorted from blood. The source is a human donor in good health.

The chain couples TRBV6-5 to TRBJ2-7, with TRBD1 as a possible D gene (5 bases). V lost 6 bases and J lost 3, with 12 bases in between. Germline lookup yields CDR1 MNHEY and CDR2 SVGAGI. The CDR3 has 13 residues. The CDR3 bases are TGTGCCAGCAGCCAAGACAGCCTCTACGAGCAGTACTTC. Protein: CASSQDSLYEQYF.

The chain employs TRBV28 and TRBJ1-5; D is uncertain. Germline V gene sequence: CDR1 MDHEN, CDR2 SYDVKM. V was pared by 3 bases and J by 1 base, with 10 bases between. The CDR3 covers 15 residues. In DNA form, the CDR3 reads TGTGCCAGCAGTTTCGCTGGTAGGAGCAATCAGCCCCAGCATTTT. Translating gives CASSFAGRSNQPQHF.

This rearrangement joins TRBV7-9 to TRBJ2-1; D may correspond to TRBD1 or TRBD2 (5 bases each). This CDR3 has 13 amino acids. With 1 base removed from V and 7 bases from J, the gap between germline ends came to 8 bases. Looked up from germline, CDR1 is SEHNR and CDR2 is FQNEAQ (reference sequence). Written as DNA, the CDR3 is TGTGCCAGCAGCTTAGTTGGGACGAATGAGCAGTTCTTC. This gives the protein CASSLVGTNEQFF.

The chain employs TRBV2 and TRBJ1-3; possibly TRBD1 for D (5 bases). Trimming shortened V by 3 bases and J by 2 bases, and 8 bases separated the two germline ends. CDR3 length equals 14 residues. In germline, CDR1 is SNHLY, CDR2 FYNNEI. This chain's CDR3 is CASSDPGTGNTIYF. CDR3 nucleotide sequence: TGTGCCAGCAGTGATCCAGGGACTGGAAACACCATATATTTT.

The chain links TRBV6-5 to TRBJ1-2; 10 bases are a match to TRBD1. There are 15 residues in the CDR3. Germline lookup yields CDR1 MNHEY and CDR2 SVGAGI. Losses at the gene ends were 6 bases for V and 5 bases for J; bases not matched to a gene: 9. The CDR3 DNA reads TGTGCCAGCAGCCCGAGACAGGGGGCAGGTTATGGCTACACCTTC. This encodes CASSPRQGAGYGYTF.

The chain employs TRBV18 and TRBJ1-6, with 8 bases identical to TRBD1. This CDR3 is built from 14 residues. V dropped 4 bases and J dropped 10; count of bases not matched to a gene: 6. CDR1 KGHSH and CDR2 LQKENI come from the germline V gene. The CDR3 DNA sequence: TGTGCCAGCTCACAGACAGGGGAAGGATCACCCCTCCACTTT. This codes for CASSQTGEGSPLHF.